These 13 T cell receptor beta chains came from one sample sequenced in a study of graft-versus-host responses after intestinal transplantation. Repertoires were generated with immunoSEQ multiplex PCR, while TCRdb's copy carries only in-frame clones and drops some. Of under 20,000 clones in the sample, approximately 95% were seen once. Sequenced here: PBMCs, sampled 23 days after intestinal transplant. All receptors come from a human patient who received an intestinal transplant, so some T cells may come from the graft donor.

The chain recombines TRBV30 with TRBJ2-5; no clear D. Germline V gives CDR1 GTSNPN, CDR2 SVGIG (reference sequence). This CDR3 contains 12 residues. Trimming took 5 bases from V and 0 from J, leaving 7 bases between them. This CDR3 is CAWGPNQETQYF. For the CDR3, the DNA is TGTGCCTGGGGGCCAAACCAAGAGACCCAGTACTTC.

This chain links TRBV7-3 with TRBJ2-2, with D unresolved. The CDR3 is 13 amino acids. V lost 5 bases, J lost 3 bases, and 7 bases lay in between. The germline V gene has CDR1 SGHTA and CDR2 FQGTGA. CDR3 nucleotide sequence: TGTGCCAGCAGCCTATACTACACCGGGGAGCTGTTTTTT. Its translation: CASSLYYTGELFF.

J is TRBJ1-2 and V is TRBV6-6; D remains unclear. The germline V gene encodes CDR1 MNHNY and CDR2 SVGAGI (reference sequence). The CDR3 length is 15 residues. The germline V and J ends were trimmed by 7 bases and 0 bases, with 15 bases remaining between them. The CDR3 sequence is CASKPKDGSNYGYTF. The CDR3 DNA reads TGTGCCAGCAAACCGAAGGACGGATCTAACTATGGCTACACCTTC.

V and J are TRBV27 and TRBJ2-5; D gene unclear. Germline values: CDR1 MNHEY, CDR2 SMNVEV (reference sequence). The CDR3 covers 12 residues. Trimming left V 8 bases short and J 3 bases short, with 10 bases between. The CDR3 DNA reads TGTGCCAGCTGGGCGGAAAAAGAGACCCAGTACTTC. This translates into CASWAEKETQYF.

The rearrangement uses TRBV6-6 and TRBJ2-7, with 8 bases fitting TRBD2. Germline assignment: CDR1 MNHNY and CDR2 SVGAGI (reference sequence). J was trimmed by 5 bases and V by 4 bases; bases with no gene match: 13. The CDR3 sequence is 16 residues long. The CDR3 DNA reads TGTGCCAGCAGTTTCCTATTTGCCGGGAGGGGTGACGAGCAGTACTTC. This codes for CASSFLFAGRGDEQYF.

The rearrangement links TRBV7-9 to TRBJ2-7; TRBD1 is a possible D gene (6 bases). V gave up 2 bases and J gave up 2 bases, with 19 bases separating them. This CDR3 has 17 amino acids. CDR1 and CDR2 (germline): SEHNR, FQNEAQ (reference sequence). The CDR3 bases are TGTGCCAGCAGCTTAAGGGCCGGAAGACAGGTGACCTACGAGCAGTACTTC. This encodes CASSLRAGRQVTYEQYF.

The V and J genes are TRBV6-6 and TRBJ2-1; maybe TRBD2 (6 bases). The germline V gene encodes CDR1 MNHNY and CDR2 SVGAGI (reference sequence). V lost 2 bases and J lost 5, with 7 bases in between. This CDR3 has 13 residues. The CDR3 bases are TGTGCCAGCAGTTACCGCGGGAACAATGAGCAGTTCTTC. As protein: CASSYRGNNEQFF.

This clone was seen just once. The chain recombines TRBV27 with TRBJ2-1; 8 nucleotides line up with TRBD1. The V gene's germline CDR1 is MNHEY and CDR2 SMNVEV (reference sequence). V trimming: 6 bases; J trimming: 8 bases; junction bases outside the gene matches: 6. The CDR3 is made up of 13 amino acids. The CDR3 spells CASSRQGADEQFF. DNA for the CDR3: TGTGCCAGCAGCCGGCAGGGGGCGGATGAGCAGTTCTTC.

CDR3 loop: CASSLAFGGYEQYF. The CDR3 DNA sequence: TGCGCCAGCAGCTTGGCCTTTGGGGGATACGAGCAGTACTTC. The rearrangement joins TRBV5-1 to TRBJ2-7; either TRBD1 or TRBD2 may supply D (5 bases each). This CDR3 is built from 14 residues. Germline V gene data show CDR1 as SGHRS and CDR2 as YFSETQ. Trimming removed 0 bases at V and 4 bases at J, with 11 bases between. The variable domain in full, completed from reference TRBV5-1 and TRBJ2-7, reads KAGVTQTPRYLIKTRGQQVTLSCSPISGHRSVSWYQQTPGQGLQFLFEYFSETQRNKGNFPGRFSGRQFSNSRSEMNVSTLELGDSALYLCASSLAFGGYEQYFGPGTRLTVT.

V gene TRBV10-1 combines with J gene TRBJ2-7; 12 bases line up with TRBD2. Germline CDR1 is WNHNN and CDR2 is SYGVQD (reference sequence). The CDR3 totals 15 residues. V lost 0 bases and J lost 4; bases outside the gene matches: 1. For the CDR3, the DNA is TGCGCCAGCAGTGAGTCGCTAGCGGGAGGGTACGAGCAGTACTTC. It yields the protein CASSESLAGGYEQYF.

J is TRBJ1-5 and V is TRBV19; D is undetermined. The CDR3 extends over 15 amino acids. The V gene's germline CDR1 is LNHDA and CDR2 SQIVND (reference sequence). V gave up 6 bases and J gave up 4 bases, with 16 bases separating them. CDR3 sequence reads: CASSMSSIGNQPQHF. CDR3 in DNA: TGTGCCAGTAGCATGTCATCTATCGGTAATCAGCCCCAGCATTTT.

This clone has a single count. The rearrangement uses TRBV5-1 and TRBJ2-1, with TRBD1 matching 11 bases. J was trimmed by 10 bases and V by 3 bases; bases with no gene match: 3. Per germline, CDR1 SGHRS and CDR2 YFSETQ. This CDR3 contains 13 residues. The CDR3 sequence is CASSWTGGGEQFF. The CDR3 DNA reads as TGCGCCAGCAGCTGGACAGGGGGCGGGGAGCAGTTCTTC.

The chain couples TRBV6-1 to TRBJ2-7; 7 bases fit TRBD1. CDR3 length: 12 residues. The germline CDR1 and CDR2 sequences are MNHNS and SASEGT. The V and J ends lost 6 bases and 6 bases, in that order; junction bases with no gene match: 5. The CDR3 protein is CASRMTGPEQYF. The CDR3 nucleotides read TGTGCCAGCAGAATGACAGGGCCCGAGCAGTACTTC.